This TCR beta chain was documented in a study of vaccination and CD4 T cells after COVID-19. Specified treatment: approximately nine-day PBMC culture with coronavirus spike peptide pools or control peptides (ViraFEST assay). An Oncomine TCR Beta short-read assay was used to sequence the DNA from cultured CD4+ T cells. TCRdb recomputed calls from the PCR reads with MiXCR, one row per CDR3 protein. The sample comprises over 9,500 distinct CDR3 sequences, about 38% of which are singletons, and roughly 30% rests with the top ten. This clonotype was counted only a few times. Its antigen is unknown. V lost 3 bases, J lost 14 bases, and 20 bases lay in between. CDR3 length equals 14 residues. CDR1 SNHLY and CDR2 FYNNEI come from the germline V gene.

The chain carries TRBV2 and TRBJ2-4, with D maybe TRBD2 (6 bases). Material: CD4+ T cells from blood, cultured in vitro. This TCR derives from a human donor who had recovered from COVID-19. The CDR3 DNA reads as TGTGCCAGCAGTGATTTACTCATTGGCGGGGAAGAGTACTTC. Protein product: CASSDLLIGGEEYF.